Shown below are 10 T cell receptor beta chains from a single sample sequenced in a study of T-cell memory formation after mild COVID-19. MiXCR, run by TCRdb on the 5' RACE reads, gives a single entry per CDR3 protein. The sample includes about 90,000 distinct CDR3 sequences, less than 15% of them seen just once. Material for sequencing was PBMCs or a T cell subset sorted from them (not recorded which). Receptor source: a man between 18 and 29 years old who had mild COVID-19 (a few samples of this study predate the infection). Cell type and time point are not known.

This clonotype was detected only a few times. One end of the junction does not line up with germline, which may come from a read error. The V gene is TRBV4-1, the J gene TRBJ2-1; 7 bases fit TRBD2. The germline V gene encodes CDR1 MGHRA and CDR2 YSYEKL. The CDR3 contains 15 residues. The CDR3 region is CASSFRLAQGNVQFF. In DNA, the CDR3 is TGCGCCAGCAGCTTCCGACTAGCTCAGGGCAATGTGCAGTTCTTC.

V gene TRBV18 combines with J gene TRBJ2-7; 8 bases fit TRBD1. The V gene end was trimmed by 3 bases and the J gene end by 4 bases; junction bases not matched to a gene: 5. The CDR3 spans 14 residues. Germline V lookup: CDR1 KGHSH, CDR2 LQKENI. The CDR3 is CASSPSRGLYEQYF. The CDR3 coding sequence is TGTGCCAGCTCACCTTCCAGGGGGCTGTACGAGCAGTACTTC.

This clonotype was counted between two and nine times. V is TRBV7-6 and J is TRBJ2-7; D is perhaps TRBD1 (6 bases). With 5 bases removed from V and 2 bases from J, the gap between germline ends came to 22 bases. The CDR3 runs to 17 residues. Per the germline V gene, CDR1 is SGHVS and CDR2 is FNYEAQ. The CDR3 is CASSASLGRGFPYEQYV. The CDR3, as DNA: TGTGCCAGCAGCGCCTCCCTAGGCAGGGGATTCCCCTACGAGCAGTACGTC.

The gene calls are TRBV7-9 and TRBJ1-2; D unclear. CDR3 size: 15 residues. Trimming pared 1 base from V and 5 bases from J, leaving 14 bases between. Germline lookup yields CDR1 SEHNR and CDR2 FQNEAQ (reference sequence). The CDR3 loop is CASSLGAGSVYGYTF. The CDR3 DNA is TGTGCCAGCAGCTTAGGTGCGGGATCGGTTTATGGCTACACCTTC.

This clonotype has a handful of counts. This chain connects TRBV7-2 to TRBJ1-2, with D hard to call. The V gene lost 2 bases and the J gene lost 2 bases, with 6 bases spanning the gap. The CDR3 runs to 13 residues. Germline values: CDR1 SGHTA, CDR2 FQGNSA. CDR3 DNA sequence: TGTGCCAGCAGCTTAAGAGGGAACTATGGCTACACCTTC. It specifies CASSLRGNYGYTF.

This clonotype was detected a few times. The V and J genes are TRBV4-3 and TRBJ2-1; 9 bases map to TRBD2. Germline CDR1 LGHNA, CDR2 YSLEER. This CDR3 spans 16 amino acids. V shed 3 bases, J shed 3 bases, and the junction held 6 bases outside the gene matches. The CDR3 reads CASSHEAGGNYNEQFF. The CDR3 DNA reads as TGCGCCAGCAGCCATGAGGCGGGGGGGAACTACAATGAGCAGTTCTTC.

This clonotype has a count of ten or more. The rearrangement links TRBV6-4 to TRBJ2-1; a possible D gene is TRBD2 (7 bases). Germline-derived CDR1 and CDR2 are MRHNA and SNTAGT. V shed 3 bases and J shed 7 bases, with 16 bases lying between them. The CDR3 has 15 amino acids. The CDR3 nucleotides read TGTGCCAGCAGTGATCTGGGGGGGGCCGGTAATGAGCAGTTCTTC. It encodes CASSDLGGAGNEQFF.

The chain joins TRBV4-3 to TRBJ1-3; weak D call: TRBD1 (5 bases). Deletions cut 0 bases from V and 2 bases from J, with 11 bases between. The CDR3 spans 16 residues. Germline lookup yields CDR1 LGHNA and CDR2 YSLEER. This CDR3 reads CASSQDVKGTGNTIYF. CDR3 nucleotides: TGCGCCAGCAGCCAAGACGTGAAGGGGACTGGAAACACCATATATTTT.

This clonotype was detected only a few times. V and J are TRBV3-1 and TRBJ2-1, with TRBD2 matching over 7 bases. The CDR3 is made up of 17 amino acids. Germline values: CDR1 LGHDT, CDR2 YNNKEL (reference sequence). Losses at the gene ends were 3 bases for V and 5 bases for J; bases not matched to a gene: 13. DNA for the CDR3: TGTGCCAGCAGCCACGACCCAGCCAAGCGGGGAAACAATGAGCAGTTCTTC. Encoded protein: CASSHDPAKRGNNEQFF.

This chain uses TRBV3-1 with TRBJ1-1; 7 nucleotides align to TRBD1. The CDR3 totals 13 residues. V gave up 6 bases and J gave up 2 bases; unmatched junction bases: 3. The germline gives CDR1 LGHDT, CDR2 YNNKEL (reference sequence). CDR3: CASRGDSNTEAFF. The CDR3 DNA is TGTGCCAGCAGAGGGGACAGTAACACTGAAGCTTTCTTT.